This T cell receptor (beta chain) derives from a study of cytomegalovirus exposure and HLA in healthy donors. Findings and caveats of the study: Per a prior analysis, the majority of TCR beta V segments were productive roughly 90% or roughly 30% of the time. Later on, an analysis found that several of the most significant clusters appeared to be linked to common viral pathogens, which included parvovirus B19. Specificity for CMV antigens was confirmed in vitro for three of the CMV-associated chains.

Primers: 60 Vbeta forward and 13 Jbeta reverse. The data were produced by immunoSEQ multiplex PCR, yet TCRdb's version contains in-frame clones alone and is incomplete. The data hold tens of thousands of clones, with about two thirds observed a single time. Between the trimmed V and J ends, which lost 0 bases and 8 bases, there was a span of 12 bases. The germline V gene has CDR1 SGHDT and CDR2 YYEEEE. The CDR3 is 14 residues long. There are a few counts of this clone. Its antigen is undetermined. The chain uses TRBV5-6 and TRBJ2-1, with D tentatively TRBD1 (7 bases). Sequenced material: PBMCs. This clonotype was sampled from a woman aged 45-60 years in good health and CMV-seropositive. In nucleotides, the CDR3 is TGTGCCAGCAGCTTGGAGGGCAGGGGGGATGAGCAGTTCTTC. Protein: CASSLEGRGDEQFF.